This is a list of T cell receptor beta chains from one sample in a study of T cells after yellow fever vaccination. TCRdb used MiXCR to reprocess the 5' RACE reads, holding one entry per CDR3 protein. The sample carries about 360,000 distinct CDR3 sequences, around 6.4% recorded once. The input for sequencing was PBMCs, taken 5 days after the yellow fever booster vaccination. Receptor source: a man aged 25-45 years who received the YFV17D yellow fever vaccine. The CDR3 runs from the conserved cysteine through the conserved F or W. D genes are given only for firm matches. Some rows mark clone size as missing; the rest say once, few, many or name a class of expanded clone.

j_call: TRBJ2-1; d_call: .; v_call: TRBV7-9; clone_size: few; cdr3_nt: TGTGCCAGCAGCCAGCCGACCCATAGCTCCTACAATGAGCAGTTCTTC; cdr3_aa: CASSQPTHSSYNEQFF
j_call: TRBJ1-2; d_call: TRBD1; v_call: TRBV27; clone_size: .; cdr3_nt: TGTGCCAGCCTTGACAGGGAAAATGGCTACACCTTC; cdr3_aa: CASLDRENGYTF
j_call: TRBJ2-7; d_call: TRBD2; v_call: TRBV20-1; clone_size: few; cdr3_nt: TGCAGCGCTAGAGCTCGGGGGGGGAGGAGCTCCTACGAGCAGTACTTC; cdr3_aa: CSARARGGRSSYEQYF
j_call: TRBJ1-1; d_call: TRBD1; v_call: TRBV5-1; clone_size: many; cdr3_nt: TGCGCCAGCAACACCGACAGGGCGTCCACTGAAGCTTTCTTT; cdr3_aa: CASNTDRASTEAFF
j_call: TRBJ2-1; d_call: TRBD2; v_call: TRBV5-1; clone_size: many; cdr3_nt: TGCGCCAGCAGCCAGGGACTAGCGGGAGAGGGTGAGCAGTTCTTC; cdr3_aa: CASSQGLAGEGEQFF
j_call: TRBJ2-1; d_call: .; v_call: TRBV27; clone_size: few; cdr3_nt: TGTGCCAGCATCGCCACACGGACAGAGAACAATGAGCAGTTCTTC; cdr3_aa: CASIATRTENNEQFF
j_call: TRBJ2-2; d_call: .; v_call: TRBV6-5; clone_size: .; cdr3_nt: TGTGCCAGCAGTTACCTCCCCACAGGGACGAACACCGGGGAGCTGTTTTTT; cdr3_aa: CASSYLPTGTNTGELFF
j_call: TRBJ2-3; d_call: TRBD2; v_call: TRBV7-9; clone_size: .; cdr3_nt: TGTGCCAGCAGCTTAGAGGCGGGAGGAGTGACAGATACGCAGTATTTT; cdr3_aa: CASSLEAGGVTDTQYF
j_call: TRBJ1-2; d_call: TRBD1; v_call: TRBV29-1; clone_size: few; cdr3_nt: TGCAGCGTTGAGGCCATAAAAGGGACAGGGGGCGATGGCTACACCTTC; cdr3_aa: CSVEAIKGTGGDGYTF
j_call: TRBJ2-2; d_call: TRBD2; v_call: TRBV3-1; clone_size: many; cdr3_nt: TGTGCCAGCAGCCAAGTGCTAGCGGGGTCCCGAGGCACCGGGGAGCTGTTTTTT; cdr3_aa: CASSQVLAGSRGTGELFF
j_call: TRBJ2-3; d_call: TRBD2; v_call: TRBV7-2; clone_size: many; cdr3_nt: TGTGCCAGCAGCGCTAATTTGCCCGGGACTAGGGGTGAACACTTCCCCACAGATACGCAGTATTTT; cdr3_aa: CASSANLPGTRGEHFPTDTQYF
j_call: TRBJ2-1; d_call: TRBD2; v_call: TRBV14; clone_size: few; cdr3_nt: TGTGCCAGCAGCCAACCTTGGGCGGGAGGGGGATACAATGAGCAGTTCTTC; cdr3_aa: CASSQPWAGGGYNEQFF
j_call: TRBJ1-1; d_call: .; v_call: TRBV5-1; clone_size: .; cdr3_nt: TGCGCCAGCAGCTTGGGGTCTCTTATCAACACTGAAGCTTTCTTT; cdr3_aa: CASSLGSLINTEAFF
j_call: TRBJ2-1; d_call: .; v_call: TRBV12-3/TRBV12-4; clone_size: few; cdr3_nt: TGTGCCAGCAGTCCGCCGGCCAATTCTTACAATGAGCAGTTCTTC; cdr3_aa: CASSPPANSYNEQFF
j_call: TRBJ2-1; d_call: .; v_call: TRBV4-3; clone_size: few; cdr3_nt: TGCGCCAGCAGCCAAGCCGACTGGGGTAGTGGGGAGCAGTTCTTC; cdr3_aa: CASSQADWGSGEQFF
j_call: TRBJ2-5; d_call: TRBD1; v_call: TRBV20-1; clone_size: few; cdr3_nt: TGCAGTGCAGGCCGACAGGGAGATTGGGAGACCCAGTACTTC; cdr3_aa: CSAGRQGDWETQYF
j_call: TRBJ1-4; d_call: .; v_call: TRBV6-1; clone_size: .; cdr3_nt: TGTGCCAGCAGCACCGTTGGGGGGGTTGGAGAAAAACTGTTTTTT; cdr3_aa: CASSTVGGVGEKLFF
j_call: TRBJ2-1; d_call: TRBD2; v_call: TRBV18; clone_size: .; cdr3_nt: TGTGCCAGCTCACCTTCGGGTAGCGGGTACTACAATGAGCAGTTCTTC; cdr3_aa: CASSPSGSGYYNEQFF
j_call: TRBJ2-1; d_call: .; v_call: TRBV20-1; clone_size: few; cdr3_nt: TGCAGTGCTAGAGTTCAACGGGGTGGGGGACCTAATGAGCAGTTCTTC; cdr3_aa: CSARVQRGGGPNEQFF
j_call: TRBJ2-5; d_call: .; v_call: TRBV29-1; clone_size: .; cdr3_nt: TGCAGCGTTGAGGGGACATCCTTCGGGGCCCAGTACTTC; cdr3_aa: CSVEGTSFGAQYF
j_call: TRBJ2-1; d_call: .; v_call: TRBV11-3; clone_size: .; cdr3_nt: TGTGCCAGCAGCGGGGCGGGACCACTCGGGGGTAATGAGCAGTTCTTC; cdr3_aa: CASSGAGPLGGNEQFF
j_call: TRBJ1-1; d_call: .; v_call: TRBV7-6; clone_size: many; cdr3_nt: TGTGCCAGCAGCTTAGGTCAGGGAGGGTTTGAAGCTTTCTTT; cdr3_aa: CASSLGQGGFEAFF
j_call: TRBJ1-5; d_call: TRBD1; v_call: TRBV5-5; clone_size: many; cdr3_nt: TGTGCCAGCAGCCAAGGCGAGGGGGCGATGGGTCAGCCCCAGCATTTT; cdr3_aa: CASSQGEGAMGQPQHF
j_call: TRBJ2-7; d_call: TRBD1; v_call: TRBV3-1; clone_size: few; cdr3_nt: TGTGCCAGCAGCCTGGGACAGGGATACTACGAGCAGTACTTC; cdr3_aa: CASSLGQGYYEQYF
j_call: TRBJ2-3; d_call: .; v_call: TRBV29-1; clone_size: .; cdr3_nt: TGCAGCGTTGACCCGGAGGCGAACACAGATACGCAGTATTTT; cdr3_aa: CSVDPEANTDTQYF
j_call: TRBJ1-5; d_call: .; v_call: TRBV5-8; clone_size: once; cdr3_nt: TGTGCCAGCAGCCAACTTTGGAGGGTGCATCAGCCCCAGCATTTT; cdr3_aa: CASSQLWRVHQPQHF
j_call: TRBJ1-2; d_call: .; v_call: TRBV5-8; clone_size: many; cdr3_nt: TGTGCCAGCAGCTTGGTAAAATTTACGGGCTACACCTTC; cdr3_aa: CASSLVKFTGYTF
j_call: TRBJ2-3; d_call: .; v_call: TRBV5-4; clone_size: .; cdr3_nt: TGTGCCAGCAGCCCCGCAAAGGAGGTCCCAGATACGCAGTATTTT; cdr3_aa: CASSPAKEVPDTQYF
j_call: TRBJ2-5; d_call: TRBD2; v_call: TRBV7-6; clone_size: many; cdr3_nt: TGTGCCAGCAGCTTACCTGGCGGGAGAGAGACCCAGTACTTC; cdr3_aa: CASSLPGGRETQYF
j_call: TRBJ2-1; d_call: TRBD1; v_call: TRBV5-4; clone_size: few; cdr3_nt: TGTGCCAGCAGCACATGGACAGGGTTCAATGAGCAGTTCTTC; cdr3_aa: CASSTWTGFNEQFF
j_call: TRBJ2-5; d_call: .; v_call: TRBV7-8; clone_size: few; cdr3_nt: TGTGCCAGCAGCTGGGAGAGCGGAGACGAGACCCAGTACTTC; cdr3_aa: CASSWESGDETQYF
j_call: TRBJ2-7; d_call: .; v_call: TRBV11-2; clone_size: few; cdr3_nt: TGTGCCAGCAGCTTACGTCCGGACCCAAGCTACGAGCAGTACTTC; cdr3_aa: CASSLRPDPSYEQYF
j_call: TRBJ1-1; d_call: .; v_call: TRBV12-3/TRBV12-4; clone_size: .; cdr3_nt: TGTGCCAGCAGTTTAGGGATGGTCAGGCAGAACACTGAAGCTTTCTTT; cdr3_aa: CASSLGMVRQNTEAFF
j_call: TRBJ2-1; d_call: .; v_call: TRBV29-1; clone_size: few; cdr3_nt: TGCAGCCCTAGGATGGACAATGAGCAGTTCTTC; cdr3_aa: CSPRMDNEQFF
j_call: TRBJ2-1; d_call: .; v_call: TRBV7-2; clone_size: many; cdr3_nt: TGTGCCAGCAGCTTAGCGCGGGGCAATGAGCAGTTCTTC; cdr3_aa: CASSLARGNEQFF